These 15 T cell receptor beta chains share one sample of origin, sequenced in a study of shared clonotypes between healthy human individuals. Produced via immunoSEQ multiplex PCR; TCRdb's table is partial and in-frame only. The sample yields under 700,000 clones, around 96% seen once. Naive CD8 cells lacked CD45RO and underwent positive selection for CCR7, leaving out terminally differentiated effector memory CD45RA+ cells. Input material: naive CD8+ T cells sorted from blood. The receptors stem from a woman in her twenties or thirties in good health.

V usage is TRBV6-5 and J usage is TRBJ2-7, with D tentatively TRBD1 (6 bases). With 4 bases removed from V and 1 base from J, the gap between germline ends came to 8 bases. The germline V gene has CDR1 MNHEY and CDR2 SVGAGI. This CDR3 comprises 13 residues. The CDR3 DNA follows: TGTGCCAGCAGTTTCAGGGGATCCTACGAGCAGTACTTC. Residues: CASSFRGSYEQYF.

This chain uses TRBV5-1 with TRBJ1-1, with TRBD1 as a possible D gene (5 bases). Germline assignment: CDR1 SGHRS and CDR2 YFSETQ. The germline V and J ends were trimmed by 0 bases and 7 bases, with 10 bases remaining between them. There are 13 residues in the CDR3. Here the CDR3 DNA reads TGCGCCAGCAGCTTGGGACAGTTCGATGAAGCTTTCTTT. Protein product: CASSLGQFDEAFF.

As concerns this clone: Different DNA sequences within this sample yield the same CDR3. The rearrangement links TRBV27 to TRBJ1-1; D not certain. The length of the CDR3 is 13 residues. Germline V gene data show CDR1 as MNHEY and CDR2 as SMNVEV (reference sequence). The germline V and J ends were trimmed by 2 bases and 1 base, with 5 bases remaining between them. As DNA, the CDR3 is TGTGCCAGCAGTTTAGGAGCGAACACTGAAGCTTTCTTT. This encodes CASSLGANTEAFF.

About this clone itself: The same CDR3 arises from other DNA sequences in this sample as well. The chain combines TRBV29-1 with TRBJ2-7; TRBD1 aligns across 9 bases. The CDR3 extends over 12 amino acids. V dropped 3 bases and J dropped 3; count of bases not matched to a gene: 0. From germline, CDR1 is SQVTM and CDR2 ANQGSEA. This CDR3 is CSVEGQGYEQYF. The DNA of the CDR3 is TGCAGCGTTGAGGGACAGGGCTACGAGCAGTACTTC.

The chain links TRBV7-2 to TRBJ2-6; maybe TRBD2 (5 bases). Trimming pared 1 base from V and 4 bases from J, leaving 17 bases between. The CDR3 length is 18 residues. CDR1 is SGHTA, CDR2 FQGNSA, per germline. This chain's CDR3 is CASSLGNVVIAGANVLTF. The DNA of the CDR3 is TGTGCCAGCAGCTTAGGAAACGTGGTGATAGCGGGGGCCAACGTCCTGACTTTC.

The chain is built from TRBV7-9 and TRBJ1-1; no reliable D call. CDR3 size: 14 residues. Germline lookup yields CDR1 SEHNR and CDR2 FQNEAQ (reference sequence). Trimming pared 4 bases from V and 1 base from J, leaving 10 bases between. The CDR3 coding sequence is TGTGCCAGCAGCTCCCCTCTTTGGAACACTGAAGCTTTCTTT. It translates to CASSSPLWNTEAFF.

The chain employs TRBV6-5 and TRBJ1-2; no clear D gene. CDR3 length: 16 residues. Per the germline V gene, CDR1 is MNHEY and CDR2 is SVGAGI. The V gene lost 2 bases and the J gene lost 3 bases, with 16 bases spanning the gap. The chain's CDR3 is CASSYAGSGPYYGYTF. CDR3 nucleotides: TGTGCCAGCAGTTACGCTGGCAGTGGTCCTTACTATGGCTACACCTTC.

V is TRBV13 and J is TRBJ1-5; the D is unclear. V was shortened by 0 bases and J by 4 bases, with 13 bases between the two germline ends. CDR1 and CDR2 from the germline V gene are PRHDT and FYEKMQ (reference sequence). This CDR3 comprises 16 residues. DNA of the CDR3: TGTGCCAGCAGCTTAGGCCTGGGCCGGGATAATCAGCCCCAGCATTTT. Amino acid sequence: CASSLGLGRDNQPQHF.

This clone was recorded once. J is TRBJ2-3 and V is TRBV11-2, with D possibly being TRBD2 (6 bases). There are 12 residues in the CDR3. Trimming took off 3 bases at V and 8 bases at J, with 9 bases between the two ends. Germline assignment: CDR1 SGHAT and CDR2 FQNNGV. CDR3 nucleotides: TGTGCCAGCAGCTTTGAAGCGGGTACGCAGTATTTT. It specifies CASSFEAGTQYF.

J is TRBJ1-5 and V is TRBV2, with D tentatively TRBD1 (6 bases). CDR1 is SNHLY, CDR2 FYNNEI, per germline. With 8 bases removed from V and 0 bases from J, the gap between germline ends came to 11 bases. This CDR3 is 14 amino acids long. The CDR3 DNA is TGTGCCAGCGGACAGTTTTATAGCAATCAGCCCCAGCATTTT. Its translation is CASGQFYSNQPQHF. The full variable domain, completed using reference TRBV2 and TRBJ1-5, is EPEVTQTPSHQVTQMGQEVILRCVPISNHLYFYWYRQILGQKVEFLVSFYNNEISEKSEIFDDQFSVERPDGSNFTLKIRSTKLEDSAMYFCASGQFYSNQPQHFGDGTRLSIL.

The chain couples TRBV5-5 to TRBJ2-5, with D possibly being TRBD1 (6 bases). The CDR3 totals 15 residues. Per the germline V gene, CDR1 is SGHKS and CDR2 is YYEKEE (reference sequence). V lost 5 bases, J lost 1 base, and 15 bases lay in between. The CDR3, as DNA: TGTGCCAGCAGACTCTCTCGGGACACCCAAGAGACCCAGTACTTC. This translates into CASRLSRDTQETQYF.

The gene calls are TRBV27 and TRBJ2-7; D may be TRBD1 or TRBD2 (5 bases each). Germline lookup yields CDR1 MNHEY and CDR2 SMNVEV (reference sequence). V was shortened by 7 bases and J by 0 bases, with 16 bases between the two germline ends. This CDR3 contains 15 residues. CDR3 region: CASTRSGRTSYEQYF. The CDR3 DNA reads as TGTGCCAGCACCCGTTCGGGACGAACCTCCTACGAGCAGTACTTC.

V and J are TRBV28 and TRBJ2-5, with D maybe TRBD1 (7 bases). This CDR3 comprises 15 residues. Trimming took off 6 bases at V and 2 bases at J, with 16 bases between the two ends. CDR1 is MDHEN and CDR2 is SYDVKM in the germline V gene. The CDR3 protein is CASSLGGQLQETQYF. CDR3 nucleotides: TGTGCCAGCAGCCTGGGGGGACAGTTGCAAGAGACCCAGTACTTC.

The chain carries TRBV7-9 and TRBJ2-7; TRBD1 matches at 7 bases. Germline V gene data show CDR1 as SEHNR and CDR2 as FQNEAQ (reference sequence). The ends lost 7 bases at V and 2 bases at J; junction bases unmatched: 8. This CDR3 spans 14 amino acids. The CDR3 DNA is TGTGCCAGCAACGAGGGGACAGCCACCTACGAGCAGTACTTC. This codes for CASNEGTATYEQYF.

This clone was detected only once. The rearrangement uses TRBV7-9 and TRBJ2-5; D tentatively fits TRBD1 or TRBD2 (5 bases each). CDR1 is SEHNR, CDR2 FQNEAQ, per germline (reference sequence). Trimming stripped 1 base from V and 6 bases from J, with 9 bases between. This CDR3 has 13 residues. The chain's CDR3 is CASSLEGRKTQYF. For the CDR3, the DNA is TGTGCCAGCAGCTTAGAGGGGAGAAAGACCCAGTACTTC.